Listed here are 5 T cell receptor beta chains from one sample, sequenced in a study of cytomegalovirus exposure and HLA in healthy donors. It was with 60 Vbeta and 13 Jbeta primers that the PCR ran. Profiling relied on immunoSEQ multiplex PCR, and the TCRdb table lists in-frame clones only, not all of them. The sample lists 130,000 or so clones; approximately 80% were seen once. Sequencing was done on a sample of PBMCs. These receptors were taken from an older woman in good health and CMV-seronegative.

This chain joins TRBV28 and TRBJ2-7; tentative D call: TRBD2 (5 bases). Trimming removed 7 bases from V and 4 bases from J, with 20 bases in between. Germline assignment: CDR1 MDHEN and CDR2 SYDVKM. The CDR3 sequence is 15 residues long. CDR3 in amino acids: CASNPDLSGRYEQYF. The DNA for the CDR3 is TGTGCCAGCAATCCCGACCTTTCGGGAAGATACGAGCAGTACTTC.

A few counts support this clone. The chain is built from TRBV7-3 and TRBJ2-1; TRBD2 agrees at 10 bases. The CDR3 sequence is 18 residues long. J gave up 0 bases and V 1 base, and 6 bases lay outside the gene matches. Germline-derived CDR1 and CDR2 are SGHTA and FQGTGA. CDR3 amino acids: CASSLISGGLSSYNEQFF. DNA for the CDR3: TGTGCCAGCAGCTTAATTAGCGGGGGGCTAAGCTCCTACAATGAGCAGTTCTTC.

The chain couples TRBV7-2 to TRBJ1-5; perhaps TRBD1 as D (6 bases). Per the germline V gene, CDR1 is SGHTA and CDR2 is FQGNSA. The CDR3 totals 15 residues. The germline V and J ends were trimmed by 2 bases and 2 bases, with 10 bases remaining between them. The CDR3 DNA sequence: TGTGCCAGCAGCTTATGGGGGCCGGGCAATCAGCCCCAGCATTTT. This translates into CASSLWGPGNQPQHF.

In this sample, this clone turned up once. The rearrangement links TRBV6-1 to TRBJ2-7; TRBD1 matches at 7 bases. Germline assignment: CDR1 MNHNS and CDR2 SASEGT. This CDR3 is 15 amino acids long. Unmatched junction bases numbered 6, after V lost 2 bases and J lost 2 bases. CDR3: CASSEWGQTPYEQYF. The CDR3 region has the DNA TGTGCCAGCAGTGAATGGGGACAGACGCCCTACGAGCAGTACTTC.

The J gene is TRBJ1-2, the V gene TRBV18, with TRBD1 as a possible D gene (6 bases). CDR1 is KGHSH, CDR2 LQKENI, per germline. The V and J ends lost 2 bases and 0 bases respectively, with 13 bases between them. The CDR3 consists of 16 residues. The DNA of the CDR3 is TGTGCCAGCTCACCAAGATCACAGGGCCCTAACTATGGCTACACCTTC. Protein: CASSPRSQGPNYGYTF. The variable domain in full, with the rest retrieved from reference TRBV18 and TRBJ1-2, is NAGVMQNPRHLVRRRGQEARLRCSPMKGHSHVYWYRQLPEEGLKFMVYLQKENIIDESGMPKERFSAEFPKEGPSILRIQQVVRGDSAAYFCASSPRSQGPNYGYTFGSGTRLTVV.